This paragraph reports one T cell receptor (beta chain). Looked up from germline, CDR1 is SGHAT and CDR2 is FQNNGV. The length of the CDR3 is 17 residues. This specimen belongs to a study of T cells expressing NK-cell markers. For each CDR3 protein, TCRdb gives one entry from its re-call of the 5' RACE reads, without DNA. Found here are 450,000 to 600,000 distinct CDR3 sequences; the top ten clones hold around 4%. The J gene is TRBJ2-1, the V gene TRBV11-2; absent DNA, TCRdb's TRBD2 call cannot be checked. This TCR derives from a young man in good health. Sequencing was done on a sample of blood T cells: a sorted CD56 or NKG2C T cell subset, CD4+ or CD8+ T cells, or bulk PBMC T cells (not recorded which). CDR3 in amino acids: CASSSTYGTSAYNEQFF.